This TCR beta chain comes out of a study of healthy donors' naive CD4 and CD8 T cells. Looking at the study overall: Donors spanned ages 20-25, 40-50 and 60-70 years, half female.

This CDR3 spans 13 amino acids. With 4 bases removed from V and 4 bases from J, the gap between germline ends came to 8 bases. Germline lookup yields CDR1 MNHEY and CDR2 SVGEGT. A linear amplification protocol produced the TCR libraries from approximately 460 ng of total RNA. MiXCR, applied by TCRdb to the reads, yields one record per CDR3 protein. The sample includes around 200,000 distinct CDR3 sequences, over 60% of them seen just once. This clonotype has just one count. The material sequenced was naive CD4+ and CD8+ T cells sorted from blood, pooled from several donors. The clonotype originates from a pool of human donors in good health; the sample pools cells from several healthy donors. V and J are TRBV6-2 or TRBV6-3 and TRBJ2-1; no clear D. DNA of the CDR3: TGTGCCAGCAGTTTTCAAGTTTACAATGAGCAGTTCTTC. Its protein product is CASSFQVYNEQFF.